This entry concerns a single TCR beta chain. Its antigen remains unidentified. CDR1 and CDR2 (germline): SGHDN, FVKESK. This CDR3 comprises 15 residues. V was pared by 1 base and J by 2 bases, with 9 bases between. The data belong to a study of cytomegalovirus exposure and HLA in healthy donors. Study-wide background: In terms of ancestry, the Caucasian-associated cluster contained around four fifths of the 300 to 400 genotyped donors. The study, taken as a whole, reports: According to an earlier analysis, most TCR beta V segments yielded productive rearrangements about 87% or about 30% of the time. The CMV antigen specificity of a few CMV-associated chains was confirmed through in vitro analysis.

Researchers ran the PCR with 60 Vbeta and 13 Jbeta primers. Sequenced by immunoSEQ multiplex PCR; TCRdb stores in-frame clones only, minus some. The listing records about 88,000 clones. The rearrangement joins TRBV14 to TRBJ1-3; possible D gene TRBD1, 6 bases. The clonotype comes from a girl aged 5 to 17 in good health and CMV-seropositive. Source material: PBMCs. The CDR3 loop is CASSQARGPGNTIYF. The DNA for the CDR3 is TGTGCCAGCAGCCAAGCCAGGGGACCTGGAAACACCATATATTTT.